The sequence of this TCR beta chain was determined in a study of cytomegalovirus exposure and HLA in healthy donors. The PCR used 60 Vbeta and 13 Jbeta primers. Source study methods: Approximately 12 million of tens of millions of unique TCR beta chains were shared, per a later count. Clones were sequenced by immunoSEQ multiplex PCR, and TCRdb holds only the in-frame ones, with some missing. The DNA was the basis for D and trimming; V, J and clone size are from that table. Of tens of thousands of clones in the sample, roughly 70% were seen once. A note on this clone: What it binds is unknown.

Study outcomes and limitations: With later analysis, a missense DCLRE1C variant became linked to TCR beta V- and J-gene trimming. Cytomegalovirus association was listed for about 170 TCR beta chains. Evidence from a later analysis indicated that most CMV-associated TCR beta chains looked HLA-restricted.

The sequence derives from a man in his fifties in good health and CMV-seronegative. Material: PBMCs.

CDR3 sequence reads: CASSLPGRDNEKLFF. The CDR3, as DNA: TGCGCCAGCAGCTTGCCCGGTCGTGATAATGAAAAACTGTTTTTT. This sequence joins TRBV5-1 and TRBJ1-4, with D unresolved. Germline CDR1 and CDR2: SGHRS and YFSETQ. The length of the CDR3 is 15 residues. Trimming cost V 1 base and J 4 bases, with 11 bases left between them.